A single sample is the source of the 25 T cell receptor beta chains below, sequenced in a study of T cells in Graves' hyperthyroidism and ophthalmopathy. TCR beta CDR3 regions were amplified from RNA transcripts. Carried out on the TCR CDR3, a first-round RT-PCR used the HTBI primer set. TCRdb redid the calling of the multiplex PCR reads with MiXCR, one entry per CDR3 protein. Of about 290,000 distinct CDR3 sequences detected, more than 10% appear once; the ten largest clones hold approximately 7.8%. Sequencing was performed on blood. The receptor set was obtained from a woman aged 25 to 39 with Graves' hyperthyroidism that later progressed to Graves' ophthalmopathy.

The table lists this clonotype with a few counts. The rearrangement uses TRBV19 and TRBJ2-7, with TRBD2 matching 9 bases. The CDR3 is made up of 20 amino acids. Trimming cost V 0 bases and J 6 bases; bases outside gene matches: 21. From germline, CDR1 is LNHDA and CDR2 SQIVND (reference sequence). CDR3 coding DNA: TGTGCCAGTAGTATAGATTCGCGGGCAGGCGCCGGGACTAGCTCGGTCGAGCAGTACTTC. Translation gives CASSIDSRAGAGTSSVEQYF.

This clonotype was seen many times. This chain connects TRBV7-3 to TRBJ2-1, with TRBD1 matching 10 bases. J was trimmed by 6 bases and V by 5 bases; bases with no gene match: 7. CDR1 and CDR2 from the germline V gene are SGHTA and FQGTGA. The CDR3 length is 15 residues. The CDR3, as DNA: TGTGCCAGCAGCGCGACAGGGGGCAAGGGCAATGAGCAGTTCTTC. Amino acids: CASSATGGKGNEQFF.

The chain recombines TRBV15 with TRBJ2-5; 9 bases fit TRBD1. The length of the CDR3 is 15 residues. Germline loops: CDR1 LNHNV, CDR2 YYDKDF (reference sequence). The trim removed 4 bases at V and 1 base at J, leaving 4 bases unmatched. The CDR3 here is CATSTWTGAQETQYF. The CDR3 DNA is TGTGCCACCAGCACTTGGACAGGGGCCCAAGAGACCCAGTACTTC.

Ten or more counts support this clonotype. The chain combines TRBV27 with TRBJ2-1; 8 bases fit TRBD2. V shed 3 bases, J shed 7 bases, and the junction held 11 bases outside the gene matches. This CDR3 has 16 residues. Germline lookup yields CDR1 MNHEY and CDR2 SMNVEV (reference sequence). Here the CDR3 DNA reads TGTGCCAGCAGTTTTGGGAGCGGGAGAAGTATTAATGAGCAGTTCTTC. It encodes CASSFGSGRSINEQFF.

A remark on this clonotype: With a much larger clone just one base away, this may be a read error. J is TRBJ2-1 and V is TRBV6-2 or TRBV6-3, with 8 bases aligning to TRBD2. V shed 2 bases, J shed 8 bases, and the junction held 8 bases outside the gene matches. CDR1 MNHEY and CDR2 SVGEGT come from the germline V gene. CDR3 length: 15 residues. CDR3 amino acids: CASSYRGGFLDEQFF. For the CDR3, the DNA is TGTGCCAGCAGTTACCGCGGGGGGTTCTTAGATGAGCAGTTCTTC.

V usage is TRBV14 and J usage is TRBJ2-5; D perhaps matches TRBD1 (6 bases). CDR1 and CDR2 from the germline V gene are SGHDN and FVKESK. The CDR3 has 13 amino acids. With 2 bases removed from V and 3 bases from J, the gap between germline ends came to 7 bases. CDR3 in amino acids: CASSQQGKETQYF. The CDR3 DNA sequence: TGTGCCAGCAGCCAACAGGGGAAAGAGACCCAGTACTTC.

This clonotype occurred a few times. This chain joins TRBV30 and TRBJ1-2; TRBD1 is a possible D gene (5 bases). The CDR3 covers 13 residues. Trimming pared 4 bases from V and 8 bases from J, leaving 17 bases between. Germline assignment: CDR1 GTSNPN and CDR2 SVGIG (reference sequence). The CDR3 is CAWTMVAGLGYTF. In DNA form, the CDR3 reads TGTGCCTGGACCATGGTGGCGGGGCTGGGCTACACCTTC. Full variable domain (rest looked up from reference TRBV30 and TRBJ1-2): SQTIHQWPATLVQPVGSPLSLECTVEGTSNPNLYWYRQAAGRGLQLLFYSVGIGQISSEVPQNLSASRPQDRQFILSSKKLLLSDSGFYLCAWTMVAGLGYTFGSGTRLTVV.

This clonotype has just a few counts. The chain is built from TRBV7-2 and TRBJ2-5; D possibly matches TRBD1 or TRBD2 (6 bases each). V lost 8 bases and J lost 0, with 10 bases in between. The CDR3 is made up of 13 amino acids. The germline CDR1 and CDR2 sequences are SGHTA and FQGNSA. The DNA for the CDR3 is TGTGCCAGCTTAGGGGGGAACCAAGAGACCCAGTACTTC. This codes for CASLGGNQETQYF.

This clonotype was seen many times. The chain links TRBV18 to TRBJ1-2; unclear D gene. The ends were cut back, 2 bases at V and 4 bases at J, with 14 bases in the middle. The CDR3 length is 15 residues. Germline CDR1 is KGHSH and CDR2 is LQKENI. CDR3 nucleotide sequence: TGTGCCAGCTCACCAGGAGCAACCGAAGTCTATGGCTACACCTTC. Its protein is CASSPGATEVYGYTF.

This chain uses TRBV19 with TRBJ2-3; D may be TRBD1 (6 bases). There are 15 residues in the CDR3. V shed 11 bases and J shed 5 bases, with 23 bases lying between them. Germline CDR1 reads LNHDA; CDR2 reads SQIVND (reference sequence). CDR3 nucleotides: TGTGCCGGTCAATCCGGGACATCCCGACGAGATACGCAGTATTTT. Translated: CAGQSGTSRRDTQYF.

This clonotype showed up just a few times. The gene calls are TRBV20-1 and TRBJ2-1, with D unresolved. Germline-derived CDR1 and CDR2 are DFQATT and SNEGSKA (reference sequence). Trimming removed 5 bases from V and 3 bases from J, with 14 bases in between. There are 14 residues in the CDR3. CDR3 in amino acids: CSAFRSAVYNEQFF. CDR3 nucleotides: TGCAGTGCTTTCAGGAGCGCCGTCTACAATGAGCAGTTCTTC.

This clonotype was counted ten times or more. This rearrangement joins TRBV6-1 to TRBJ2-7, with 15 positions matching TRBD2. Germline V gene lookup returns CDR1 MNHNS and CDR2 SASEGT. The CDR3 has 19 residues. After removal of 6 bases from V and 4 bases from J, the junction contained 16 bases not matched to a gene. CDR3 DNA sequence: TGTGCCAGCAGCCCGGAGGGACTAGCGGGAGGCCTGCTGTTGTACGAGCAGTACTTC. This translates into CASSPEGLAGGLLLYEQYF.

The chain recombines TRBV19 with TRBJ1-5, with 7 bases fitting TRBD1. The germline V gene encodes CDR1 LNHDA and CDR2 SQIVND (reference sequence). The CDR3 is made up of 15 amino acids. The V segment lost 6 bases and the J segment 0 bases; nucleotides outside the gene matches: 5. Here the CDR3 reads CASRSDRLSNQPQHF. Written as DNA, the CDR3 is TGTGCCAGTAGGTCGGACAGGCTTAGCAATCAGCCCCAGCATTTT.

At least ten counts were recorded for this clonotype. The rearrangement links TRBV7-2 to TRBJ2-2; no definite D call. This CDR3 is 13 amino acids long. Germline lookup yields CDR1 SGHTA and CDR2 FQGNSA. With 3 bases removed from V and 2 bases from J, the gap between germline ends came to 4 bases. As DNA, the CDR3 is TGTGCCAGCAGCTTCACTAACACCGGGGAGCTGTTTTTT. Protein: CASSFTNTGELFF.

This clonotype was picked up many times. The chain is built from TRBV20-1 and TRBJ2-7, with 9 bases lining up with TRBD1. The V segment lost 3 bases and the J segment 3 bases; nucleotides outside the gene matches: 6. Germline CDR1 DFQATT, CDR2 SNEGSKA (reference sequence). The CDR3 covers 14 residues. The CDR3 DNA follows: TGCAGTGCTAGCCCCGACAGGGGGAACTACGAGCAGTACTTC. Its protein is CSASPDRGNYEQYF.

The gene calls are TRBV19 and TRBJ2-1; 12 nucleotides match TRBD2. The CDR3 runs to 17 residues. CDR1 and CDR2 from the germline V gene are LNHDA and SQIVND (reference sequence). V lost 3 bases to trimming and J lost 3 bases; unmatched junction nucleotides: 6. The CDR3 DNA is TGTGCCAGTAGTATCTCGGGACTAGCGGGTGACTACAATGAGCAGTTCTTC. Translating gives CASSISGLAGDYNEQFF.

At least ten counts were recorded for this clonotype. The rearrangement links TRBV6-2 or TRBV6-3 to TRBJ1-2; 10 bases line up with TRBD1. The germline V gene has CDR1 MNHEY and CDR2 SVGEGT. With V trimmed by 2 bases and J by 4 bases, 4 bases remained unmatched. This CDR3 has 15 amino acids. The CDR3 bases are TGTGCCAGCAGTTACGCCCGGACAGGGGGCTATGGCTACACCTTC. It yields the protein CASSYARTGGYGYTF.

A remark on this clonotype: A junction boundary mismatches the germline segment, possibly from a read error. V is TRBV7-7 and J is TRBJ2-7; 7 nucleotides align to TRBD1. Germline V gene sequence: CDR1 SSHAT, CDR2 FNYEAQ (reference sequence). CDR3 length: 15 amino acids. This CDR3 reads CASSLGIDRAYEQYF. CDR3 DNA sequence: TGTGCTAGCAGCTTAGGGATAGACAGGGCCTACGAGCAGTACTTC.

This clonotype was observed many times. The rearrangement joins TRBV5-1 to TRBJ1-1; the D is unclear. V was trimmed by 3 bases and J by 0 bases, leaving 6 bases between them. The length of the CDR3 is 13 residues. Germline loops: CDR1 SGHRS, CDR2 YFSETQ. CDR3 amino acids: CASSYLVNTEAFF. CDR3 in DNA: TGCGCCAGCAGCTACCTCGTGAACACTGAAGCTTTCTTT.

The chain carries TRBV19 and TRBJ2-1; D gene unclear. The CDR3 sequence is 13 residues long. The germline gives CDR1 LNHDA, CDR2 SQIVND (reference sequence). With 3 bases removed from V and 9 bases from J, the gap between germline ends came to 12 bases. CDR3 region: CASSIGPTAEQFF. In nucleotides, the CDR3 is TGTGCCAGTAGTATCGGACCAACGGCTGAGCAGTTCTTC.

Notes on this clonotype: A much larger clone sits a single nucleotide away, making a read error possible. The chain couples TRBV2 to TRBJ2-2; no definite D call. Germline V CDR1 and CDR2: SNHLY, FYNNEI. CDR3 length: 14 amino acids. The CDR3 region is CASSDGPKTGELFF. CDR3 in DNA: TGTGCCAGCAGTGACGGCCCGAAGACCGGGGAGCTGTTTTTT.

This clonotype has ten or more counts. This chain joins TRBV6-1 and TRBJ1-1; a weak D match, TRBD1 (5 bases). V was cut by 7 bases and J by 7 bases, with 10 bases left in between. The germline gives CDR1 MNHNS, CDR2 SASEGT. The CDR3 is 11 amino acids. CDR3 coding DNA: TGTGCCAGCATCAGACAGATTGAAGCTTTCTTT. This encodes CASIRQIEAFF.

This clonotype appeared many times. This sequence joins TRBV18 and TRBJ1-5, with D possibly being TRBD1 (6 bases). Germline loops: CDR1 KGHSH, CDR2 LQKENI. The CDR3 spans 19 residues. Trimming stripped 2 bases from V and 0 bases from J, with 20 bases between. CDR3: CASSPILHGRGISNQPQHF. Here the CDR3 DNA reads TGTGCCAGCTCACCAATTCTCCATGGAAGGGGGATTAGCAATCAGCCCCAGCATTTT.

This clonotype was recorded a few times. The chain employs TRBV28 and TRBJ2-6; 9 bases line up with TRBD1. There are 16 residues in the CDR3. Unmatched junction bases numbered 6, after V lost 5 bases and J lost 4 bases. Germline values: CDR1 MDHEN, CDR2 SYDVKM. The CDR3 DNA reads as TGTGCCAGCAGTCCTCCACAGGGGGCAGGGGCCAACGTCCTGACTTTC. Protein product: CASSPPQGAGANVLTF.

In this sample, this clonotype turned up many times. This chain uses TRBV5-1 with TRBJ2-2; TRBD1 matches at 12 bases. The CDR3 spans 17 residues. Germline values: CDR1 SGHRS, CDR2 YFSETQ. V gave up 0 bases and J gave up 5 bases; unmatched junction bases: 5. The CDR3 DNA reads as TGCGCCAGCAGCTTGGGGGACAGGGGGCTGTCGACCGGGGAGCTGTTTTTT. The encoded protein is CASSLGDRGLSTGELFF.